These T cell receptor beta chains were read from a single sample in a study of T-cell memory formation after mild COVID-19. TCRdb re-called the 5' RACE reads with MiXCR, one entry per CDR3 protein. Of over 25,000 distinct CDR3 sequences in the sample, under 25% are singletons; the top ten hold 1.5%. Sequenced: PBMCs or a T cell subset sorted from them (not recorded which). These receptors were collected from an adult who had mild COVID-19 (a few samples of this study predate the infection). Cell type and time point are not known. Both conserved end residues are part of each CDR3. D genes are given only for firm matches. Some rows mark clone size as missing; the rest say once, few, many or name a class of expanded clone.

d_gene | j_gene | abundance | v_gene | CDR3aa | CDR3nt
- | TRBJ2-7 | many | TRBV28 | CASSKGSSYEQYF | TGTGCCAGCAGCAAGGGGTCTTCCTACGAGCAGTACTTC
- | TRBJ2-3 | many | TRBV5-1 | CASSLAGDTQYF | TGCGCCAGCAGTTTGGCTGGAGATACGCAGTATTTT
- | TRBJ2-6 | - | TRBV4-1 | CASSQVGRTVSGANVLTF | TGCGCCAGCAGCCAAGTGGGACGGACAGTCTCTGGGGCCAACGTCCTGACTTTC
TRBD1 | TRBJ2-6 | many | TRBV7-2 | CASSPRTGAGANVLTF | TGTGCCAGCAGCCCCCGGACAGGTGCTGGGGCCAACGTCCTGACTTTC
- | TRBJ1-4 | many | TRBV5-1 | CASSSSRGSNEKLFF | TGCGCCAGCAGCTCTTCGAGGGGCTCTAATGAAAAACTGTTTTTT
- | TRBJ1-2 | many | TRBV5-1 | CASSVSSRDGPRNGYTF | TGCGCCAGCAGCGTGAGCAGCCGGGACGGACCTAGAAATGGCTACACCTTC
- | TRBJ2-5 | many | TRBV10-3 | CAISNSELETQYF | TGTGCCATCAGCAACTCCGAACTGGAGACCCAGTACTTC
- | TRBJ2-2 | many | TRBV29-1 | CSVLAGVYTGELFF | TGCAGCGTTCTGGCAGGGGTATACACCGGGGAGCTGTTTTTT
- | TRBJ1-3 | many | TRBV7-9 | CASSSPMGNTIYF | TGTGCCAGCAGTTCCCCCATGGGAAACACCATATATTTT
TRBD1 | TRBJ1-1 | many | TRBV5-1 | CASSLDRDVTEAFF | TGCGCCAGCAGCCTAGACAGGGATGTCACTGAAGCTTTCTTT
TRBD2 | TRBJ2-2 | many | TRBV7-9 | CASSPRGGSFTGELFF | TGTGCCAGCAGCCCCCGGGGGGGGTCCTTCACCGGGGAGCTGTTTTTT
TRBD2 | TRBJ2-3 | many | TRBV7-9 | CASSSGDYSDTQYF | TGTGCCAGCAGCTCCGGGGACTACTCCGATACGCAGTATTTT
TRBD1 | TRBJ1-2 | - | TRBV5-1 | CASSGTGADYGYTF | TGCGCCAGCAGCGGAACAGGGGCGGACTATGGCTACACCTTC
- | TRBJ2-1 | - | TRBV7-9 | CASSLKDSRTYNEQFF | TGTGCCAGCAGCTTAAAGGATAGCCGAACCTACAATGAGCAGTTCTTC
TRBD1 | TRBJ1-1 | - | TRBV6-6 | CASRDRGRVTEAFF | TGTGCCAGCAGGGACAGGGGGCGCGTGACTGAAGCTTTCTTT
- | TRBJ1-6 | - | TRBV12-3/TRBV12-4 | CASSLGRLPPLHF | TGTGCCAGCAGTTTAGGGAGGTTGCCACCCCTCCACTTT
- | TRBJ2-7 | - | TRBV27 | CASKQGLSYEQYF | TGTGCCAGCAAGCAAGGACTCTCCTACGAGCAGTACTTC
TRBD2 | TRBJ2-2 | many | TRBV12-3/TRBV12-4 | CASSFRAGAGELFF | TGTGCCAGCAGTTTCAGAGCGGGAGCCGGGGAGCTGTTTTTT
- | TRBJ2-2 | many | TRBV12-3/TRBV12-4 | CASRITANTGELFF | TGTGCCAGCCGCATAACAGCGAACACCGGGGAGCTGTTTTTT
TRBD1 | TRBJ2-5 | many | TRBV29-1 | CSVALQGAGETQYF | TGCAGCGTTGCCCTACAGGGGGCGGGGGAGACCCAGTACTTC
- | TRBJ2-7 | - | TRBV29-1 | CSVEEDGYEQYF | TGCAGCGTTGAGGAGGACGGCTACGAGCAGTACTTC
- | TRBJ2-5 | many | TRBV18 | CASSPPLASQETQYF | TGTGCCAGCTCACCACCGCTCGCCTCCCAAGAGACCCAGTACTTC
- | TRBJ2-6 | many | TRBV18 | CASSPRTVNSGANVLTF | TGTGCCAGCTCACCACGGACAGTTAACTCTGGGGCCAACGTCCTGACTTTC
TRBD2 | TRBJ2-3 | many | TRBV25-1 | CASSGLAGPIAGTDTQYF | TGTGCCAGCAGTGGCCTAGCGGGGCCTATCGCTGGCACAGATACGCAGTATTTT
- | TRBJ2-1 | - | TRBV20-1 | CSVQGLPSSYNEQFF | TGCAGTGTTCAGGGACTCCCGAGCTCCTACAATGAGCAGTTCTTC
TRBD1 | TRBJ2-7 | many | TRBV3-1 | CASSQEEWDREYEQYF | TGTGCCAGCAGCCAAGAGGAATGGGACAGAGAATACGAGCAGTACTTC
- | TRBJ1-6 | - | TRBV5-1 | CASREGGDSPLHF | TGCGCCAGCAGGGAGGGAGGGGATTCACCCCTCCACTTT
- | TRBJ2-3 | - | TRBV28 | CASSLVAGAPHTDTQYF | TGTGCCAGCAGTTTGGTGGCGGGGGCCCCCCACACAGATACGCAGTATTTT
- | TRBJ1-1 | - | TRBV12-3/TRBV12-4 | CASSFVSSQFTEAFF | TGTGCCAGCAGTTTCGTGTCATCCCAGTTTACTGAAGCTTTCTTT
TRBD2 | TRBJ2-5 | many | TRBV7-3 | CASSLFAGVGETQYF | TGTGCCAGCAGCTTATTTGCGGGAGTGGGAGAGACCCAGTACTTC
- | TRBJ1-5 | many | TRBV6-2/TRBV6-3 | CASSPGQTAGQPQHF | TGTGCCAGCAGCCCCGGGCAGACCGCGGGACAGCCCCAGCATTTT
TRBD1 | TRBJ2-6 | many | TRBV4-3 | CASSQRDRGPGANVLTF | TGCGCCAGCAGCCAGCGGGACAGGGGGCCTGGGGCCAACGTCCTGACTTTC
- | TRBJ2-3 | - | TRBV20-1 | CSARAPRKEYF | TGCAGTGCTAGAGCCCCCCGAAAGGAGTATTTT
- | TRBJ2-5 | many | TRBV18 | CASSPRRGTQETQYF | TGTGCCAGCTCACCAAGGCGCGGGACCCAAGAGACCCAGTACTTC
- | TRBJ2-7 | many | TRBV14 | CASSPWAMYEQYF | TGTGCCAGCAGCCCCTGGGCTATGTACGAGCAGTACTTC
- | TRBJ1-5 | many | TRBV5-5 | CASSPGLRNQPQHF | TGTGCCAGCAGCCCTGGACTCCGGAATCAGCCCCAGCATTTT
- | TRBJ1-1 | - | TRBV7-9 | CASSVGNTEAFF | TGTGCCAGCAGTGTAGGGAACACTGAAGCTTTCTTT
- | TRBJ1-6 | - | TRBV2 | CASTARGYNSPLHF | TGTGCCAGCACTGCGAGGGGCTATAATTCACCCCTCCACTTT
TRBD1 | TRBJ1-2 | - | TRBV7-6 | CASSPGTGGSYGYTF | TGTGCCAGCAGCCCCGGGACAGGGGGTAGCTATGGCTACACCTTC
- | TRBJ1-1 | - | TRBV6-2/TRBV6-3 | CASSYPRLRDTEAFF | TGTGCCAGCAGTTACCCGAGATTGAGGGACACTGAAGCTTTCTTT
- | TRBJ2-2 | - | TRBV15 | CATSSQGTGELFF | TGTGCCACCAGCAGCCAGGGTACCGGGGAGCTGTTTTTT
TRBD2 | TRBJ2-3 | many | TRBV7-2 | CASSLRLAGNTDTQYF | TGTGCCAGCAGCTTACGACTAGCGGGGAACACAGATACGCAGTATTTT